A single sample gave rise to the 8 T cell receptor beta chains below, sequenced in a study of T cells after somatic rescue of genetic block (dated by TCRdb to 2018 to 2020). The method was the immunoSEQ multiplex PCR assay. Entries here come from immuneACCESS through TCRdb and include only in-frame sequences with V and J called. Some clones fail to appear in such tables; in the studies checked, an unresolved V gene covers under half of the shortfall, and the cause of the remainder is unknown. The sample includes 85,000 to 100,000 clones, with about 87% observed a single time. The top ten clones comprise 1.6% of the sample. The sequenced sample was peripheral blood mononuclear cells (PBMCs). These receptors all stem from a woman aged 18-30 years.

This chain joins TRBV15 and TRBJ2-5; TRBD2 agrees at 8 bases. V lost 3 bases to trimming and J lost 2 bases; unmatched junction nucleotides: 2. The length of the CDR3 is 14 residues. CDR1 is LNHNV and CDR2 is YYDKDF in the germline V gene (reference sequence). CDR3 loop: CATSSGLAQETQYF. CDR3 DNA: TGTGCCACCAGCAGCGGACTAGCTCAAGAGACCCAGTACTTC.

The chain links TRBV28 to TRBJ1-4; D gene ambiguous. Deletions cut 7 bases from V and 0 bases from J, with 12 bases between. Looked up from germline, CDR1 is MDHEN and CDR2 is SYDVKM. The CDR3 sequence is 15 residues long. CDR3 bases: TGTGCCAGCACTCCCAGAACTGCAACTAATGAAAAACTGTTTTTT. This codes for CASTPRTATNEKLFF.

The chain employs TRBV10-3 and TRBJ2-1; TRBD2 aligns across 13 bases. The CDR3 has 15 residues. Germline CDR1 is ENHRY and CDR2 is SYGVKD. V gave up 10 bases and J gave up 7 bases; unmatched junction bases: 10. The CDR3 coding sequence is TGTGCCACCCGGACTAGCGGGAGTGGGAGGAATGAGCAGTTCTTC. This translates into CATRTSGSGRNEQFF.

The chain uses TRBV5-6 and TRBJ1-1; possibly TRBD1 for D (5 bases). Trimming removed 0 bases from V and 7 bases from J, with 10 bases in between. The CDR3 covers 13 residues. Germline V CDR1 and CDR2: SGHDT, YYEEEE. Here the CDR3 reads CASSLVGGGEAFF. The DNA of the CDR3 is TGTGCCAGCAGCTTGGTGGGGGGTGGTGAAGCTTTCTTT.

The rearrangement uses TRBV27 and TRBJ1-5; D unresolved. Germline V gene data show CDR1 as MNHEY and CDR2 as SMNVEV (reference sequence). The CDR3 covers 16 residues. Trimming stripped 2 bases from V and 3 bases from J, with 14 bases between. Written as DNA, the CDR3 is TGTGCCAGCAGTTTACTCACCTCGGGGTCCAATCAGCCCCAGCATTTT. This codes for CASSLLTSGSNQPQHF.

The chain has TRBV30 and TRBJ2-5; no firm D call. V was clipped by 1 base and J by 3 bases, with 6 bases between them. This CDR3 contains 12 residues. Germline V CDR1 and CDR2: GTSNPN, SVGIG (reference sequence). CDR3 sequence (DNA): TGTGCCTGGAGTGGGGAAGAAGAGACCCAGTACTTC. Protein product: CAWSGEEETQYF.

This clone was observed a single time. The chain combines TRBV6-6 with TRBJ1-2; no clear D. Between the trimmed V and J ends, which lost 8 bases and 5 bases, there was a span of 12 bases. The CDR3 sequence is 12 residues long. Germline CDR1 is MNHNY and CDR2 is SVGAGI (reference sequence). CDR3 coding DNA: TGTGCCAGCGGCCCGTCCCAGTATGGCTACACCTTC. Its translation is CASGPSQYGYTF.

In this sample, this clone turned up a few times. The J gene is TRBJ1-1, the V gene TRBV6-1; possible D gene TRBD1, 6 bases. This CDR3 has 11 amino acids. V lost 7 bases and J lost 10, with 13 bases in between. Germline V CDR1 and CDR2: MNHNS, SASEGT. The CDR3 spells CASMVGAGAFF. The CDR3 nucleotides are TGTGCCAGCATGGTGGGGGCAGGAGCTTTCTTT.